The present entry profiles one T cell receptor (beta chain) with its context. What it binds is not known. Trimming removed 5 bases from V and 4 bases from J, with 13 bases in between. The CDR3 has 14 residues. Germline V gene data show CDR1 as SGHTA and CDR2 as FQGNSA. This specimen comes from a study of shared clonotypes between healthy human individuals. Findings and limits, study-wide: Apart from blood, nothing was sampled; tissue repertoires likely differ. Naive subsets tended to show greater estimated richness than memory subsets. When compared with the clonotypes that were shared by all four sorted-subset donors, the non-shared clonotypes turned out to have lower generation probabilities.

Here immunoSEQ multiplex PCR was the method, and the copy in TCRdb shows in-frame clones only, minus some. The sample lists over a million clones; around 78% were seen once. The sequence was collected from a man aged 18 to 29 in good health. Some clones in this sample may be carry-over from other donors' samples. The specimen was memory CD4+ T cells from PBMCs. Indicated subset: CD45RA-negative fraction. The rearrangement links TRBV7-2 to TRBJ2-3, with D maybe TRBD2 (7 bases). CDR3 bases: TGTGCCAGCAGCCTGCTGGGGGGGCCAGATACGCAGTATTTT. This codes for CASSLLGGPDTQYF.